One and the same sample provided the 26 T cell receptor beta chains below, sequenced in a study of Graves' ophthalmopathy and Graves' hyperthyroidism. TCR beta CDR3 regions were amplified from RNA transcripts. Following a first-round RT-PCR that used HTBI primers, a second-round multiplex PCR was carried out. MiXCR, applied by TCRdb to the multiplex PCR reads, yields one record per CDR3 protein. The repertoire holds about 1.2 million distinct CDR3 sequences, with 36% as singletons. The sample was peripheral blood or thyroid tissue (not recorded which). The receptor set was obtained from an adult man with Graves' hyperthyroidism.

This clonotype appeared many times. The chain links TRBV9 to TRBJ2-7, with 7 bases matching TRBD1. Per the germline V gene, CDR1 is SGDLS and CDR2 is YYNGEE. With V trimmed by 3 bases and J by 5 bases, 8 bases remained unmatched. The length of the CDR3 is 14 residues. In DNA form, the CDR3 reads TGTGCCAGCAGCGGTCGACAGGGCGACGACGAGCAGTACTTC. This gives the protein CASSGRQGDDEQYF. Full variable domain (remainder filled in from reference TRBV9 and TRBJ2-7): DSGVTQTPKHLITATGQRVTLRCSPRSGDLSVYWYQQSLDQGLQFLIQYYNGEERAKGNILERFSAQQFPDLHSELNLSSLELGDSALYFCASSGRQGDDEQYFGPGTRLTVT.

This clonotype has just a few counts. V gene TRBV20-1 combines with J gene TRBJ2-7; 7 nucleotides line up with TRBD2. Germline-derived CDR1 and CDR2 are DFQATT and SNEGSKA (reference sequence). This CDR3 comprises 16 residues. V was clipped by 1 base and J by 4 bases; unmatched bases: 13. The CDR3: CSARATGTGTIYEQYF. In DNA form, the CDR3 reads TGCAGTGCTAGAGCTACAGGTACCGGGACTATTTACGAGCAGTACTTC.

There are many counts of this clonotype. The chain is built from TRBV5-5 and TRBJ1-1; D gene unclear. This CDR3 is 12 amino acids long. Germline CDR1 SGHKS, CDR2 YYEKEE (reference sequence). V gave up 3 bases and J gave up 3 bases, with 6 bases separating them. This CDR3 reads CASSSRYTEAFF. The CDR3 bases are TGTGCCAGCAGCTCTCGGTACACTGAAGCTTTCTTT.

The J gene is TRBJ1-1, the V gene TRBV3-1, with D unclear. V lost 0 bases, J lost 7 bases, and 12 bases lay in between. The CDR3 sequence is 14 residues long. Germline V gene data show CDR1 as LGHDT and CDR2 as YNNKEL (reference sequence). The CDR3 sequence is CASSQDHQSGEAFF. CDR3 DNA: TGTGCCAGCAGCCAAGATCATCAGAGCGGTGAAGCTTTCTTT.

Remarks on this clonotype: This sequence may be a read error, since a much larger clone differs from it by one base. The chain recombines TRBV20-1 with TRBJ1-1; D perhaps matches TRBD1 (6 bases). The CDR3 runs 14 residues. The ends were cut back, 7 bases at V and 4 bases at J, with 19 bases in the middle. Looked up from germline, CDR1 is DFQATT and CDR2 is SNEGSKA (reference sequence). In nucleotides, the CDR3 is TGCAGTGTTTCTTCTTACACAGGGAGCACTGAAGCTTTCTTT. Translated, it gives CSVSSYTGSTEAFF.

This clonotype was counted only a few times. The chain uses TRBV3-1 and TRBJ2-5; D gene uncertain. Germline values: CDR1 LGHDT, CDR2 YNNKEL (reference sequence). Trimming shortened V by 4 bases and J by 8 bases, and 8 bases separated the two germline ends. The CDR3 has 11 residues. CDR3 in DNA: TGTGCCAGCAGCCGGGGTGCTACCCAGTACTTC. Protein product: CASSRGATQYF.

CDR3 sequence reads: CASSLMTGREQYF. CDR3 sequence (DNA): TGTGCCAGCAGCTTAATGACAGGGAGGGAGCAGTACTTC. V usage is TRBV7-3 and J usage is TRBJ2-7; a possible D gene is TRBD1 (7 bases). From germline, CDR1 is SGHTA and CDR2 FQGTGA. The CDR3 loop spans 13 amino acids. V was shortened by 1 base and J by 7 bases, with 11 bases between the two germline ends.

The chain combines TRBV29-1 with TRBJ2-5; the D is unclear. The germline V and J ends were trimmed by 3 bases and 5 bases, with 13 bases remaining between them. Per the germline V gene, CDR1 is SQVTM and CDR2 is ANQGSEA. CDR3 size: 13 residues. The CDR3 sequence is CSVDSFLVETQYF. The CDR3 bases are TGCAGCGTTGACAGTTTTTTGGTGGAGACCCAGTACTTC.

Points on this clonotype: This may be a read error: a much more frequent sequence differs by one nucleotide. The rearrangement uses TRBV10-3 and TRBJ1-2; D is possibly TRBD1 (5 bases). The V and J ends lost 3 bases and 7 bases respectively, with 12 bases between them. Germline V gene sequence: CDR1 ENHRY, CDR2 SYGVKD. This CDR3 comprises 13 residues. CDR3 nucleotide sequence: TGTGCCATCAGTGAACGGGAGGGGATTGGCTACACCTTC. Amino acid sequence: CAISEREGIGYTF.

This clonotype occurred many times. The chain employs TRBV19 and TRBJ1-1, with a weak D call TRBD1 (5 bases). The CDR3 contains 13 residues. Germline V gene lookup returns CDR1 LNHDA and CDR2 SQIVND (reference sequence). Trimming took off 2 bases at V and 3 bases at J, with 7 bases between the two ends. CDR3 sequence (DNA): TGTGCCAGTAGTATATTACAGGACACTGAAGCTTTCTTT. Encoded protein: CASSILQDTEAFF. The full variable domain, its missing parts supplied by reference TRBV19 and TRBJ1-1, is DGGITQSPKYLFRKEGQNVTLSCEQNLNHDAMYWYRQDPGQGLRLIYYSQIVNDFQKGDIAEGYSVSREKKESFPLTVTSAQKNPTAFYLCASSILQDTEAFFGQGTRLTVV.

The sample holds a few counts of this clonotype. One junction end does not reproduce the germline sequence, and a read error may be involved. The chain employs TRBV7-2 and TRBJ1-4; D gene uncertain. Germline CDR1 SGHTA, CDR2 FQGNSA. This CDR3 comprises 17 residues. The CDR3 DNA is TGCGCCAGCAGCCATTCTTCTCTGCGGCCGACTAATGAAAAACTGTTTTTT. It translates to CASSHSSLRPTNEKLFF.

With respect to this clonotype: One end of the junction is discordant with germline, which a read error may explain. The chain uses TRBV5-1 and TRBJ2-7; unclear D gene. The CDR3 consists of 12 residues. Germline values: CDR1 SGHRS, CDR2 YFSETQ. The CDR3: CASSPPPGEHYF. CDR3 in DNA: TGCGCCAGCAGCCCCCCGCCGGGCGAGCATTACTTC.

This clonotype was counted only a few times. The V gene is TRBV5-5, the J gene TRBJ2-5; the match to TRBD2 covers 8 bases. From germline, CDR1 is SGHKS and CDR2 YYEKEE (reference sequence). This CDR3 region has 16 residues. After removal of 0 bases from V and 2 bases from J, the junction contained 6 bases not matched to a gene. CDR3 loop: CASSLVGGGYQETQYF. DNA of the CDR3: TGTGCCAGCAGCTTGGTTGGCGGGGGGTATCAAGAGACCCAGTACTTC.

This clonotype was counted only a few times. The J gene is TRBJ2-7, the V gene TRBV11-2, with 10 bases that match TRBD1. Trimming took 5 bases from V and 3 from J; bases not matched to a gene: 10. The CDR3 is made up of 16 amino acids. Germline V lookup: CDR1 SGHAT, CDR2 FQNNGV. The CDR3 is CASSRRTGGNYYEQYF. The CDR3 DNA reads as TGTGCCAGCAGCCGAAGGACAGGGGGGAACTACTACGAGCAGTACTTC.

This clonotype has a count of ten or more. CDR3 DNA: TGTGCCAGCAGCGTCGGACAGACGAACACTGAAGCTTTCTTT. Translated: CASSVGQTNTEAFF. V gene TRBV9 combines with J gene TRBJ1-1, with D possibly TRBD1 on 6 matching bases. This CDR3 is 14 amino acids long. In germline, CDR1 is SGDLS, CDR2 YYNGEE. Between the trimmed V and J ends, which lost 2 bases and 1 base, there was a span of 9 bases.

The rearrangement joins TRBV10-3 to TRBJ2-7; D is possibly TRBD2 (5 bases). V shed 7 bases and J shed 6 bases, with 19 bases lying between them. Germline V gene sequence: CDR1 ENHRY, CDR2 SYGVKD. The CDR3 extends over 14 amino acids. CDR3 in DNA: TGTGCCATCAAACCGGGAAATACTAAAGCCGAGCAGTACTTC. Translation gives CAIKPGNTKAEQYF.

This clonotype was counted at least ten times. This chain uses TRBV29-1 with TRBJ1-1; 9 nucleotides match TRBD1. Germline V gives CDR1 SQVTM, CDR2 ANQGSEA. The CDR3 length is 14 residues. The J segment lost 8 bases and the V segment lost 2 bases, leaving 9 bases of the junction unmatched. The DNA of the CDR3 is TGCAGCGTTGAAATCCCCGGGACAGGGTACGAAGCTTTCTTT. This codes for CSVEIPGTGYEAFF.

The CDR3 DNA follows: TGTGCCAGCAGTTTAGGGTTTGGTAATGAAAAACTGTTTTTT. It translates to CASSLGFGNEKLFF. The rearrangement joins TRBV25-1 to TRBJ1-4; the D is unclear. V lost 5 bases, J lost 4 bases, and 11 bases lay in between. The CDR3 has 14 residues. CDR1 MGHDK and CDR2 SYGVNS come from the germline V gene.

The chain links TRBV2 to TRBJ2-2; 10 bases map to TRBD2. Germline V CDR1 and CDR2: SNHLY, FYNNEI. The junction had 3 bases not matched to a gene; V was cut back by 6 bases and J by 5 bases. This CDR3 comprises 14 residues. The CDR3 region is CASRSGRVTGELFF. The DNA for the CDR3 is TGTGCCAGCAGGAGCGGGAGGGTAACCGGGGAGCTGTTTTTT. Together with reference TRBV2 and TRBJ2-2, the CDR3 gives the full variable domain: EPEVTQTPSHQVTQMGQEVILRCVPISNHLYFYWYRQILGQKVEFLVSFYNNEISEKSEIFDDQFSVERPDGSNFTLKIRSTKLEDSAMYFCASRSGRVTGELFFGEGSRLTVL.

The sample holds many counts of this clonotype. This chain joins TRBV9 and TRBJ2-5; 8 nucleotides line up with TRBD2. The germline V gene has CDR1 SGDLS and CDR2 YYNGEE. V was pared by 6 bases and J by 2 bases, with 6 bases of the junction left unmatched. This CDR3 is 14 amino acids long. This chain's CDR3 is CASTGGDGQETQYF. Here the CDR3 DNA reads TGTGCCAGCACCGGGGGGGACGGGCAAGAGACCCAGTACTTC.

The chain recombines TRBV10-3 with TRBJ2-2, with 10 positions matching TRBD1. Germline lookup yields CDR1 ENHRY and CDR2 SYGVKD. The CDR3 is made up of 15 amino acids. V lost 7 bases, J lost 5 bases, and 7 bases stayed unmatched. This CDR3 is CAIKDRGLNTGELFF. The CDR3 DNA follows: TGTGCCATCAAAGACAGGGGGCTAAATACCGGGGAGCTGTTTTTT.

The V gene is TRBV7-2, the J gene TRBJ2-2, with 13 bases lining up with TRBD2. Germline CDR1 reads SGHTA; CDR2 reads FQGNSA. This CDR3 has 16 amino acids. Trimming took 5 bases from V and 5 from J; bases not matched to a gene: 5. The CDR3 nucleotides read TGTGCCAGCAGCCAGGGACTAGCGGGAAAAACCGGGGAGCTGTTTTTT. Its translation is CASSQGLAGKTGELFF.

The rearrangement uses TRBV19 and TRBJ2-5, with 8 bases matching TRBD2. The trim removed 4 bases at V and 1 base at J, leaving 2 bases unmatched. Germline CDR1 and CDR2: LNHDA and SQIVND (reference sequence). The CDR3 length is 14 residues. CDR3 DNA sequence: TGTGCCAGTAGTACAGCGGGGGCCCAAGAGACCCAGTACTTC. As protein: CASSTAGAQETQYF. The variable domain in full, with the rest retrieved from reference TRBV19 and TRBJ2-5, is DGGITQSPKYLFRKEGQNVTLSCEQNLNHDAMYWYRQDPGQGLRLIYYSQIVNDFQKGDIAEGYSVSREKKESFPLTVTSAQKNPTAFYLCASSTAGAQETQYFGPGTRLLVL.

V is TRBV27 and J is TRBJ2-5; 11 bases agree with TRBD2. Unmatched junction bases numbered 5, after V lost 6 bases and J lost 2 bases. The germline V gene has CDR1 MNHEY and CDR2 SMNVEV (reference sequence). The CDR3 consists of 15 residues. CDR3 residues: CASSKLAGVQETQYF. The CDR3, as DNA: TGTGCCAGCAGCAAACTAGCGGGGGTACAAGAGACCCAGTACTTC.

There are many counts of this clonotype. The CDR3 DNA follows: TGCGCCAGCAGCTTGTCCCCGACAGGGGAAGCTTTCTTT. Its translation is CASSLSPTGEAFF. This chain connects TRBV5-1 to TRBJ1-1; 7 bases are a match to TRBD1. Germline lookup yields CDR1 SGHRS and CDR2 YFSETQ. This CDR3 is built from 13 residues. J was trimmed by 8 bases and V by 1 base; bases with no gene match: 5.

On this clonotype: A junction boundary mismatches the germline segment, possibly from a read error. The chain joins TRBV5-1 to TRBJ1-3, with D perhaps matching TRBD1 (5 bases). From germline, CDR1 is SGHRS and CDR2 YFSETQ. This CDR3 region has 15 residues. The CDR3 bases are TGCGCCAGCAGCTTGGCCAAAGGGACTGGAAGCACCATATATTTT. This sequence encodes CASSLAKGTGSTIYF.